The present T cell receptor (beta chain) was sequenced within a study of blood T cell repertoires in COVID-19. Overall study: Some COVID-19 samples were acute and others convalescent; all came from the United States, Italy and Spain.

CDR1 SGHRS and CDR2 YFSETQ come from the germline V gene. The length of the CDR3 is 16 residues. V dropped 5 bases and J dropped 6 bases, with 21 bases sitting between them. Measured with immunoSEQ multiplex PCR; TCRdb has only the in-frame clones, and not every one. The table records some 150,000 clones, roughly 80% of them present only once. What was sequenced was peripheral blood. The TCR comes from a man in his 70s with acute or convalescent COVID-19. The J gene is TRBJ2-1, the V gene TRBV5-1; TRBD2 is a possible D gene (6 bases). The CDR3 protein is CASRPTGALLGNEQFF. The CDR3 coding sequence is TGCGCCAGCAGACCCACGGGAGCCCTTCTTGGCAATGAGCAGTTCTTC.